This TCR beta chain was captured by sequencing in a study of molecular identifiers for immune sequencing clone quantification. TCRdb re-called the PCR reads through MiXCR, storing one row per CDR3 protein. The sample contains some 680,000 distinct CDR3 sequences, roughly 27% of which appear only once. In this sample, this clonotype turned up many times. It was from around 20,000 to 1,000,000 sorted cells, with 10%, 30% or 50% RNA, that naive CD8 libraries came. V lost 0 bases and J lost 5, with 13 bases in between. Germline V gene data show CDR1 as SEHNR and CDR2 as FQNEAQ (reference sequence). There are 16 residues in the CDR3.

What was sequenced was naive CD8+ T cells from blood, with Jurkat cell RNA spiked in. Specified subset: FACS-sorted CD8+CD4-CCR7+CD45RA+ naive T cells. The chain recombines TRBV7-9 with TRBJ1-4, with D possibly TRBD1 on 6 matching bases. The clonotype comes from a human donor in good health. Some libraries in this study had Jurkat cell RNA spiked in. The chain's CDR3 is CASSLAWAGENEKLFF. The CDR3 nucleotides are TGTGCCAGCAGCTTAGCATGGGCAGGGGAAAATGAAAAACTGTTTTTT.